This T cell receptor beta chain was recovered during a study of T cell responses to AZD1222 COVID-19 vaccine. Study-wide results and caveats: There were mostly white British donors and more females than males, and clonal diversity was possibly underestimated.

This clone has just one count. Its antigen remains unidentified. TCRdb's table, derived via immunoSEQ multiplex PCR, lists solely in-frame clones and lacks some. The data contain approximately 70,000 clones, 80% of them seen just once; the ten biggest clones take up around 15%. Per the germline V gene, CDR1 is MGHDK and CDR2 is SYGVNS. The CDR3 is 16 residues long. V was pared by 6 bases and J by 6 bases, with 12 bases of the junction left unmatched. The origin of this receptor is an adult who received the AZD1222 COVID-19 vaccine. The chain carries TRBV25-1 and TRBJ2-3, with TRBD2 matching over 10 bases. Material: peripheral blood, obtained 28 days after the second AZD1222 dose. The CDR3 loop reads CASRAGSGGAVDTQYF. CDR3 DNA sequence: TGTGCCAGCAGGGCGGGGAGCGGGGGGGCCGTGGATACGCAGTATTTT.